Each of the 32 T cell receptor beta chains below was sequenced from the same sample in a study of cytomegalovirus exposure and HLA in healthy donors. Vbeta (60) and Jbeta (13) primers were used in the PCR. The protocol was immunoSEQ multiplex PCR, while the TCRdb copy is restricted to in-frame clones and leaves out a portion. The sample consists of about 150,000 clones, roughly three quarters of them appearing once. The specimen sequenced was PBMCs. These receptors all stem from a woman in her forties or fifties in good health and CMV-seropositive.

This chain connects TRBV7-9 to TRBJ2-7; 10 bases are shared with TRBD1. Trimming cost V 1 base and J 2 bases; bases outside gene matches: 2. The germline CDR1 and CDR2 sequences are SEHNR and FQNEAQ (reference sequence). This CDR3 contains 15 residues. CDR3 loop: CASSLGDRGTYEQYF. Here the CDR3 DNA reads TGTGCCAGCAGCTTAGGGGACAGGGGAACCTACGAGCAGTACTTC.

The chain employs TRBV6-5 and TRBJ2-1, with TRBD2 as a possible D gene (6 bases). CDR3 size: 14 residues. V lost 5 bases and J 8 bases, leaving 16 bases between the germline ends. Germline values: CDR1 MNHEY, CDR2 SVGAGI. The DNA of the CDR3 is TGTGCCAGCAGTCCGGGACTTCCCCCCCATGAGCAGTTCTTC. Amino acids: CASSPGLPPHEQFF.

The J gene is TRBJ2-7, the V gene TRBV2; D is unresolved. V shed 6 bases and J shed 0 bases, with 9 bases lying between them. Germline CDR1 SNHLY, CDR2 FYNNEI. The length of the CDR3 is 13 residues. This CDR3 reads CASSYSSSYEQYF. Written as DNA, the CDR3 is TGTGCCAGCAGCTACTCGAGCTCCTACGAGCAGTACTTC.

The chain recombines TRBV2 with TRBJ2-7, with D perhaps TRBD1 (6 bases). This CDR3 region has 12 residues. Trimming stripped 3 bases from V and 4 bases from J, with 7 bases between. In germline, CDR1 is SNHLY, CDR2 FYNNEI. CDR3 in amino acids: CASSETGYEQYF. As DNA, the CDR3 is TGTGCCAGCAGTGAGACAGGTTACGAGCAGTACTTC.

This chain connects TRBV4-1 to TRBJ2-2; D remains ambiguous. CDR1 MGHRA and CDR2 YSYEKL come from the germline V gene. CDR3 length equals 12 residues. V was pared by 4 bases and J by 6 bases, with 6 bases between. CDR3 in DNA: TGCGCCAGCAGCCTTCCCGCCGGGGAGCTGTTTTTT. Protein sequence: CASSLPAGELFF.

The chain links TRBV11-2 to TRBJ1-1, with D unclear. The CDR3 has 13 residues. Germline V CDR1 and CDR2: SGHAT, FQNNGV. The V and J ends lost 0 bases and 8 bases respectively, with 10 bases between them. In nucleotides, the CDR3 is TGTGCCAGCAGCTTAGAGGCAGTATCCGAAGCTTTCTTT. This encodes CASSLEAVSEAFF.

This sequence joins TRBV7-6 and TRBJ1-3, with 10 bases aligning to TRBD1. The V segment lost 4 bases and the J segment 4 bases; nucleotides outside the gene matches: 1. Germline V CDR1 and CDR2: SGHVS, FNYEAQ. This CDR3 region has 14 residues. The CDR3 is CASSSGQGGNTIYF. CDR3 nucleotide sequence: TGTGCCAGCAGCTCGGGACAGGGGGGAAACACCATATATTTT.

Here the CDR3 DNA reads TGTGCCAGCAGCTTCCGGGACAGGGGGCTCTACGAGCAGTACTTC. Translated, it gives CASSFRDRGLYEQYF. This rearrangement joins TRBV7-9 to TRBJ2-7, with 12 bases that match TRBD1. CDR3 length equals 15 residues. J gave up 3 bases and V 3 bases, and 3 bases lay outside the gene matches. The germline CDR1 and CDR2 sequences are SEHNR and FQNEAQ (reference sequence).

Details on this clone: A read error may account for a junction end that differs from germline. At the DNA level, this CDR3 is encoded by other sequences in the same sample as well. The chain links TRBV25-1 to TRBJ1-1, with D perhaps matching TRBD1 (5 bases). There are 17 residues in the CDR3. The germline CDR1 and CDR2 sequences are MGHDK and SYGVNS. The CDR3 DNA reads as TGTGCCAGCAGTCCCCTTAAAGGCGCAGGGAAGAACACTGAGGCTTTCTTT. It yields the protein CASSPLKGAGKNTEAFF.

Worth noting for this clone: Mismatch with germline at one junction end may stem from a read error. CDR3 sequence: CAGLAGGNTGELFF. DNA for the CDR3: TGCGCGGGACTAGCGGGGGGGAACACCGGGGAGCTGTTTTTT. The genes are TRBV7-2 and TRBJ2-2; TRBD2 matches 15 bases. This CDR3 has 14 amino acids. Germline lookup yields CDR1 SGHTA and CDR2 FQGNSA.

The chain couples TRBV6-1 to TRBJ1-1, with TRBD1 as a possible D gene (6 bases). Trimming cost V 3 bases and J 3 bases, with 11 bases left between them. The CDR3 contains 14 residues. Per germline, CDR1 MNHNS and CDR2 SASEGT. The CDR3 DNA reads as TGTGCCAGCAGTGACCACAGGGAAGACACTGAAGCTTTCTTT. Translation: CASSDHREDTEAFF.

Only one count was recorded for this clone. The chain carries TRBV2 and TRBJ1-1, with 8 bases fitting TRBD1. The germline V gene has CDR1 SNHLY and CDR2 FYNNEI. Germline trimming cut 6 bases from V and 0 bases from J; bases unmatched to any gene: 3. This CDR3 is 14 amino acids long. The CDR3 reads CASSLQGVNTEAFF. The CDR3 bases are TGTGCCAGCAGCCTACAGGGGGTGAACACTGAAGCTTTCTTT.

The CDR3 sequence is CASSFRDRAYLAFF. CDR3 in DNA: TGTGCCAGCAGCTTCCGGGACAGGGCTTATTTAGCTTTCTTT. The V and J genes are TRBV7-4 and TRBJ1-1; 9 bases fit TRBD1. CDR1 SGHVT and CDR2 SQSDAQ come from the germline V gene. This CDR3 contains 14 residues. J gave up 10 bases and V 3 bases, and 9 bases lay outside the gene matches.

The CDR3 coding sequence is TGTGCCAGCAGCCAATTAAGGAGGGTTAATCAGCCCCAGCATTTT. As protein: CASSQLRRVNQPQHF. V and J are TRBV16 and TRBJ1-5; D remains unclear. Trimming pared 1 base from V and 4 bases from J, leaving 11 bases between. Germline V lookup: CDR1 KGHSY, CDR2 FQNENV. The CDR3 contains 15 residues.

CDR3 DNA sequence: TGTGCCAGCAGCCCAAGGTACAGGGGGACTAACTCTGGAAACACCATATATTTT. This gives the protein CASSPRYRGTNSGNTIYF. The genes are TRBV7-9 and TRBJ1-3; TRBD1 agrees at 8 bases. This CDR3 has 18 amino acids. Germline CDR1 reads SEHNR; CDR2 reads FQNEAQ (reference sequence). V gave up 5 bases and J gave up 0 bases; unmatched junction bases: 12. Drawing the rest from reference TRBV7-9 and TRBJ1-3, the complete variable domain is DTGVSQNPRHKITKRGQNVTFRCDPISEHNRLYWYRQTLGQGPEFLTYFQNEAQLEKSRLLSDRFSAERPKGSFSTLEIQRTEQGDSAMYLCASSPRYRGTNSGNTIYFGEGSWLTVV.

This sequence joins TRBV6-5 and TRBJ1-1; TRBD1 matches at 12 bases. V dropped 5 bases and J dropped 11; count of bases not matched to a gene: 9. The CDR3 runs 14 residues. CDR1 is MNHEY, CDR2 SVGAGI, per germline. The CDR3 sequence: CASSEMSGQGAAFF. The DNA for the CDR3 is TGTGCCAGCAGTGAGATGTCGGGACAGGGGGCTGCTTTCTTT.

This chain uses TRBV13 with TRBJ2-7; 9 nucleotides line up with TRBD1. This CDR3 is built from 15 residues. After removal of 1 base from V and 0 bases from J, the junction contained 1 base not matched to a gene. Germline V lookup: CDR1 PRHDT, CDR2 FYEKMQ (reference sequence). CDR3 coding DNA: TGTGCCAGCAGCTTAGCGACAGGGGGCTCCTACGAGCAGTACTTC. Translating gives CASSLATGGSYEQYF. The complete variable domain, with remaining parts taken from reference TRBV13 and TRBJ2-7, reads AAGVIQSPRHLIKEKRETATLKCYPIPRHDTVYWYQQGPGQDPQFLISFYEKMQSDKGSIPDRFSAQQFSDYHSELNMSSLELGDSALYFCASSLATGGSYEQYFGPGTRLTVT.

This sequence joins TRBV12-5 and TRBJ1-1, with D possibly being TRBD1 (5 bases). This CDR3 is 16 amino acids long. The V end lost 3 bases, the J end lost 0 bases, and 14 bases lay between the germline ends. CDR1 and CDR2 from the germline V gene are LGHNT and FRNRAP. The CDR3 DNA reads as TGTGCTAGTGGTTTCGGAGGGGTCGGGATGAACACTGAAGCTTTCTTT. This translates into CASGFGGVGMNTEAFF. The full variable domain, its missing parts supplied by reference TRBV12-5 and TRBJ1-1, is DARVTQTPRHKVTEMGQEVTMRCQPILGHNTVFWYRQTMMQGLELLAYFRNRAPLDDSGMPKDRFSAEMPDATLATLKIQPSEPRDSAVYFCASGFGGVGMNTEAFFGQGTRLTVV.

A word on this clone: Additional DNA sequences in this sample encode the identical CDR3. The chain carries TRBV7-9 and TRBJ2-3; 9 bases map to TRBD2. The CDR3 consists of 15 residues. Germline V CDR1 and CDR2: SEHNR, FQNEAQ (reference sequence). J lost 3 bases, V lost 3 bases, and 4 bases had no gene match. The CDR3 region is CASSFPTSGTDTQYF. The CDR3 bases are TGTGCCAGCAGCTTTCCGACTAGCGGAACAGATACGCAGTATTTT.

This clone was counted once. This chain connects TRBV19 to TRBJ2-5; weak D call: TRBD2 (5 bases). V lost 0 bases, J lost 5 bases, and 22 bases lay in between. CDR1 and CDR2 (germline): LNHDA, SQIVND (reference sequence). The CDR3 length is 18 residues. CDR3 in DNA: TGTGCCAGTAGTATAGATTTACCTCTCGGTGAGGAGGAGGAGACCCAGTACTTC. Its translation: CASSIDLPLGEEEETQYF.

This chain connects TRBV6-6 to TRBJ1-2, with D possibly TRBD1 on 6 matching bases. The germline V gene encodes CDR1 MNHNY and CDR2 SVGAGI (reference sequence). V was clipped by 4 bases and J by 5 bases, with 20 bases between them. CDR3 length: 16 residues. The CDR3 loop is CASSSHGQSEGYGYTF. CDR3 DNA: TGTGCCAGCAGTTCACATGGACAGAGCGAGGGGTATGGCTACACCTTC.

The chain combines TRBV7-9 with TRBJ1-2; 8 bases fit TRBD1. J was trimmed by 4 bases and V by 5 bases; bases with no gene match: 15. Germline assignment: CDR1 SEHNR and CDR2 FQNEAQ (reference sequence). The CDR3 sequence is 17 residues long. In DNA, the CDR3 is TGTGCCAGCAGCCCCTTTGACCTCGGACAGGGAGCCTATGGCTACACCTTC. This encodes CASSPFDLGQGAYGYTF.

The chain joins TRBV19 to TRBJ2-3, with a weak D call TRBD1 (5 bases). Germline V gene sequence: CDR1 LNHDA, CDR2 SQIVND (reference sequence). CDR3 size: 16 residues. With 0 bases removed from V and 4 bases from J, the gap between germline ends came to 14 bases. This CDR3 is CASSIDAGRVSDTQYF. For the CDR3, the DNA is TGTGCCAGTAGTATAGATGCCGGCAGGGTCTCAGATACGCAGTATTTT.

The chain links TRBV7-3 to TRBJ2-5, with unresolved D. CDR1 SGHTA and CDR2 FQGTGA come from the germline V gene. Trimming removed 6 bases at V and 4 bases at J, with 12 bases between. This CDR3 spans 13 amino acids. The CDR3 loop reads CASSSGNRETQYF. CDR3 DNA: TGTGCCAGCAGTTCGGGTAATCGAGAGACCCAGTACTTC.

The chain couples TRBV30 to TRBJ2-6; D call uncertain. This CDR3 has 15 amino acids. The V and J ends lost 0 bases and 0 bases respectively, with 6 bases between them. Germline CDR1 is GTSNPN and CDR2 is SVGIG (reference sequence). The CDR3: CAWSVSSSGANVLTF. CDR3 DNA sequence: TGTGCCTGGAGTGTATCCAGCTCTGGGGCCAACGTCCTGACTTTC.

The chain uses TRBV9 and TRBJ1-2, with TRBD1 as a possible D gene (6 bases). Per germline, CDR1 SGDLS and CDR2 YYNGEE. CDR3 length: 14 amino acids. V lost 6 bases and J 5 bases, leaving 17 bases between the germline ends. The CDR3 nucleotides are TGTGCCAGCACCCTTACCGGGCAGGGGTATGGCTACACCTTC. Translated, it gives CASTLTGQGYGYTF.

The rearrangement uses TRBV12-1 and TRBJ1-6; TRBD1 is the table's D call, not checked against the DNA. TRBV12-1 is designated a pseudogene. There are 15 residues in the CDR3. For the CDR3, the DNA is TGTGCCAGCAGCTCTCGACAGGGGGCGAATTCACCCCTCCACTTT. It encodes CASSSRQGANSPLHF.

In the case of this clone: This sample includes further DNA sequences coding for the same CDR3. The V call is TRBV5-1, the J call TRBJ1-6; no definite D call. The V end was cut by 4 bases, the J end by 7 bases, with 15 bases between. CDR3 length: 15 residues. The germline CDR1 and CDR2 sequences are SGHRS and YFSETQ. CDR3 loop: CASSLGDTRNSPLHF. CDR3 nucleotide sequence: TGCGCCAGCAGCCTGGGAGACACCAGGAATTCACCCCTCCACTTT.

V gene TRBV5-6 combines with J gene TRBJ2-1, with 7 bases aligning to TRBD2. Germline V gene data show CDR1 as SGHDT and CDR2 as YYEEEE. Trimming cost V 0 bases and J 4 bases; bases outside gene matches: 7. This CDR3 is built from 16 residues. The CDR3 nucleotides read TGTGCCAGCAGCTTGGTTGGCCGGGGGGAGTACAATGAGCAGTTCTTC. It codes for CASSLVGRGEYNEQFF.

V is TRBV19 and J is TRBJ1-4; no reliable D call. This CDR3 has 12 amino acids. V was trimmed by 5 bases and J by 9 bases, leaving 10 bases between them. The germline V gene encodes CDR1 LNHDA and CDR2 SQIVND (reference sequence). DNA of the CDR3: TGTGCCAGTAGTCTCTGGGCCCAAAAACTGTTTTTT. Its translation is CASSLWAQKLFF.

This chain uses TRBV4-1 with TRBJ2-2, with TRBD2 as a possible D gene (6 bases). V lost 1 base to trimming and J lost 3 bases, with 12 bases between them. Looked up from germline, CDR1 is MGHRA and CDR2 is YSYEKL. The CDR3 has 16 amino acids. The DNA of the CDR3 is TGCGCCAGCAGCCAAGTGGGGGGAATGGACACCGGGGAGCTGTTTTTT. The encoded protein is CASSQVGGMDTGELFF.

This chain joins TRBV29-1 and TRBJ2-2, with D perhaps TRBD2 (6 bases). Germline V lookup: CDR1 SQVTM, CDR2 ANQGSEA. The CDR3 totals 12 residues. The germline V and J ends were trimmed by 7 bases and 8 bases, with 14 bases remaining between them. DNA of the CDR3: TGCAGCGCCTCCTACCGGGGGGGGGAGCTGTTTTTT. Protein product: CSASYRGGELFF.